Shown below are 9 T cell receptor beta chains from a single sample sequenced in a study of cytomegalovirus exposure and HLA in healthy donors. Only in-frame clones appear in the TCRdb table, and some are missing; sequencing was by immunoSEQ multiplex PCR. The data show 250,000 to 400,000 clones, 88% seen once. Material for sequencing was PBMCs. Every receptor here comes from a man aged 25-40 years in good health and CMV-seronegative.

This clone was seen once. The chain is built from TRBV6-6 and TRBJ1-2, with TRBD1 matching over 8 bases. V shed 6 bases and J 5 bases; nucleotides not matched to a gene: 8. Per germline, CDR1 MNHNY and CDR2 SVGAGI (reference sequence). The CDR3 totals 14 residues. CDR3 sequence: CASRPGQGTYGYTF. The CDR3, as DNA: TGTGCCAGCAGACCTGGACAGGGTACATATGGCTACACCTTC.

The CDR3 here is CASKPQGLSTTEGYTF. The DNA of the CDR3 is TGTGCCAGCAAACCCCAGGGGCTCAGCACAACAGAAGGCTACACCTTC. This chain connects TRBV6-6 to TRBJ1-2, with D possibly being TRBD1 (6 bases). This CDR3 is built from 16 residues. Germline V gives CDR1 MNHNY, CDR2 SVGAGI (reference sequence). Trimming took off 7 bases at V and 8 bases at J, with 26 bases between the two ends.

The chain joins TRBV4-3 to TRBJ2-7; weak D call: TRBD1 (6 bases). Germline lookup yields CDR1 LGHNA and CDR2 YSLEER. The V gene lost 2 bases and the J gene lost 4 bases, with 18 bases spanning the gap. The CDR3 is made up of 16 amino acids. CDR3 protein: CASSQNRQVPFYEQYF. CDR3 coding DNA: TGCGCCAGCAGCCAAAATAGACAGGTACCGTTTTACGAGCAGTACTTC.

This chain uses TRBV13 with TRBJ1-5, with 7 bases matching TRBD1. The V gene end was trimmed by 4 bases and the J gene end by 7 bases; junction bases not matched to a gene: 13. This CDR3 is 16 amino acids long. CDR1 PRHDT and CDR2 FYEKMQ come from the germline V gene (reference sequence). The CDR3 region has the DNA TGTGCCAGCAGCTCATACCGGGACAGCGAGGGACAGCCCCAGCATTTT. It translates to CASSSYRDSEGQPQHF.

The genes are TRBV4-2 and TRBJ2-2; TRBD2 matches 9 bases. The germline V gene has CDR1 LGHNA and CDR2 YNFKEQ. Trimming cost V 0 bases and J 6 bases; bases outside gene matches: 2. CDR3 size: 15 residues. The CDR3 region has the DNA TGTGCCAGCAGCCAAGAGGCGGGGGGGCCCGGGGAGCTGTTTTTT. It translates to CASSQEAGGPGELFF.

CDR3 bases: TGTGCCGGCTCGGGGGAGCCTTCCACCGGGGAGCTGTTTTTT. Its protein product is CAGSGEPSTGELFF. This chain uses TRBV6-1 with TRBJ2-2; tentatively, D is TRBD2 (6 bases). The CDR3 length is 14 residues. V lost 11 bases to trimming and J lost 4 bases, with 17 bases between them. Germline CDR1 and CDR2: MNHNS and SASEGT.

This chain uses TRBV25-1 with TRBJ2-4, with D possibly being TRBD2 (5 bases). Trimming shortened V by 1 base and J by 1 base, and 14 bases separated the two germline ends. The germline V gene encodes CDR1 MGHDK and CDR2 SYGVNS. The CDR3 length is 17 residues. This CDR3 reads CASSESSTPPAKNIQYF. The CDR3 nucleotides are TGTGCCAGCAGTGAATCTAGCACACCGCCCGCCAAAAACATTCAGTACTTC. Together with reference TRBV25-1 and TRBJ2-4, the CDR3 gives the full variable domain: EADIYQTPRYLVIGTGKKITLECSQTMGHDKMYWYQQDPGMELHLIHYSYGVNSTEKGDLSSESTVSRIRTEHFPLTLESARPSHTSQYLCASSESSTPPAKNIQYFGAGTRLSVL.

The gene calls are TRBV6-5 and TRBJ1-2; D possibly corresponds to TRBD1 (5 bases). Trimming left V 2 bases short and J 0 bases short, with 10 bases between. The CDR3 extends over 15 amino acids. The germline V gene has CDR1 MNHEY and CDR2 SVGAGI. In DNA form, the CDR3 reads TGTGCCAGCAGTTACCTCGACAGAGCTAACTATGGCTACACCTTC. Its protein is CASSYLDRANYGYTF.

This rearrangement joins TRBV19 to TRBJ1-5, with a tentative D call TRBD1 (5 bases). The CDR3 has 14 residues. Between the trimmed V and J ends, which lost 5 bases and 0 bases, there was a span of 8 bases. CDR1 and CDR2 from the germline V gene are LNHDA and SQIVND (reference sequence). CDR3 loop: CASSLRDSNQPQHF. The CDR3 DNA reads as TGTGCCAGTAGTCTCAGGGATAGCAATCAGCCCCAGCATTTT.